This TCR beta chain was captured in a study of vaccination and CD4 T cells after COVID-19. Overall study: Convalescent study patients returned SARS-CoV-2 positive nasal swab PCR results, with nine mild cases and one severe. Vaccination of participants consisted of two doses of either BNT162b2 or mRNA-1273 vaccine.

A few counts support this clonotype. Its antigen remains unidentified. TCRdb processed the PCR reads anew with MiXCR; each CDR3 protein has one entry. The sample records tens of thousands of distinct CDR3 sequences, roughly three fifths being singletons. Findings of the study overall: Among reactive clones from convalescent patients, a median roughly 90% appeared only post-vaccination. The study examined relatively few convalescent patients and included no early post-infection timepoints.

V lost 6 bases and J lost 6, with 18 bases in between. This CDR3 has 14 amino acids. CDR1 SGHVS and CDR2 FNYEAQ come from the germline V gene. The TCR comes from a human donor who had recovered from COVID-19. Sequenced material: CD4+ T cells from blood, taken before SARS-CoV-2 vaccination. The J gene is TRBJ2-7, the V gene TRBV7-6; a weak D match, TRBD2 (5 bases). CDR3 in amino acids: CASSTRGGPGEQYF. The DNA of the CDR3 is TGTGCCAGCAGTACCCGAGGAGGCCCGGGCGAGCAGTACTTC.